This TCR beta chain was obtained from a study of control samples from healthy donors and cancer patients. Germline V lookup: CDR1 MNHEY, CDR2 SVGAGI. The CDR3 consists of 14 residues. Method: immunoSEQ multiplex PCR; TCRdb's copy keeps in-frame clones and lacks some. This sample's table has about 210,000 clones. To note about this clone: The junction departs from germline at one end; a sequencing error may be responsible.

The sequence came from a woman aged 30 to 39 in good health. V usage is TRBV6-5 and J usage is TRBJ2-7; 7 bases align to TRBD2. Sequenced input: blood. This CDR3 is CASSRGGGSHEQYF. The CDR3 DNA sequence: TGTGCCAGCAGCCGCGGGGGAGGCTCCCACGAGCAGTACTTC.